This T cell receptor beta chain was identified in a study of a mutant IDH1 vaccine in newly diagnosed glioma. Study as a whole: The first vaccination came 4-6 weeks after radiotherapy alone, or with temozolomide cycles. The treated population exhibited a male proportion of around 62%, a female proportion of 37.5%, and a mean age of approximately 42 years.

The CDR3 length is 17 residues. The V gene's germline CDR1 is MNHEY and CDR2 SMNVEV (reference sequence). Trimming cost V 4 bases and J 5 bases; bases outside gene matches: 10. Time point meaning: week 11, during vaccination. What each vaccine dose contained was 300 ug of mutant IDH1 20-mer peptide, accompanied by topical imiquimod. TCRdb keeps only in-frame clones here, not all; method: immunoSEQ multiplex PCR. Here the sample spans about 36,000 clones, 75% to 85% being singletons. A word on this clone: Its antigen is as yet unknown.

This specimen was peripheral blood mononuclear cells (PBMCs), taken from a glioma patient whose treatment included an IDH1 peptide vaccine. The receptor was derived from a woman aged 25 to 39 with glioma. Some clones in this sample may be carry-over from other donors' samples. This chain joins TRBV27 and TRBJ2-3, with 12 bases matching TRBD2. CDR3 amino acids: CASSSIRTSGIIDTQYF. CDR3 sequence (DNA): TGTGCCAGCAGTTCAATACGGACTAGCGGGATAATAGATACGCAGTATTTT.